The 28 T cell receptor beta chains below come from one sample, sequenced in a study of CD8 T cells in Susac syndrome. Random hexamers served to reverse transcribe about 0.45 to 1 ug RNA. TCRdb reprocessed the immunoSEQ multiplex PCR reads via MiXCR and lists one record per CDR3 protein. Seen here are about 160,000 distinct CDR3 sequences, roughly 94% observed once, and the top ten hold around 0.087%. The sequencing sample was made of CD4+ T cells from PBMCs. The receptors were gathered from a human donor in good health.

The chain links TRBV12-3 or TRBV12-4 to TRBJ2-3; 8 bases fit TRBD2. CDR3 size: 14 residues. V lost 7 bases and J lost 5; bases outside the gene matches: 8. The CDR3 is CASTPGLAGDTQYF. The CDR3 DNA reads as TGTGCCAGCACCCCCGGACTAGCAGGAGATACGCAGTATTTT.

The genes are TRBV3-1 and TRBJ1-2; D call uncertain. Germline loops: CDR1 LGHDT, CDR2 YNNKEL (reference sequence). V was trimmed by 0 bases and J by 5 bases, leaving 13 bases between them. CDR3 length: 15 residues. CDR3 DNA sequence: TGTGCCAGCAGCCAAGACTCCTCAAGTTTATATGGCTACACCTTC. This translates into CASSQDSSSLYGYTF.

This sequence joins TRBV6-2 or TRBV6-3 and TRBJ2-5; 12 nucleotides align to TRBD2. Germline lookup yields CDR1 MNHEY and CDR2 SVGEGT. The CDR3 runs 15 residues. V shed 6 bases, J shed 4 bases, and the junction held 6 bases outside the gene matches. This chain's CDR3 is CASRGGLAGGETQYF. The CDR3, as DNA: TGTGCCAGCAGGGGGGGACTAGCGGGTGGAGAGACCCAGTACTTC.

The J gene is TRBJ1-2, the V gene TRBV7-8; tentative D call: TRBD1 (5 bases). The germline V gene encodes CDR1 SGHVS and CDR2 FQNEAQ. The CDR3 is made up of 15 amino acids. Trimming removed 4 bases from V and 4 bases from J, with 16 bases in between. The CDR3 spells CASSSSRTRIYGYTF. The CDR3 DNA reads TGTGCCAGCAGCTCTTCCCGGACAAGGATCTATGGCTACACCTTC.

This sequence joins TRBV12-3 or TRBV12-4 and TRBJ2-7; TRBD2 is a possible D gene (6 bases). The CDR3 length is 14 residues. V lost 6 bases to trimming and J lost 7 bases, with 19 bases between them. The CDR3 region is CASSPRLVLGEQYF. For the CDR3, the DNA is TGTGCCAGCAGCCCCAGACTAGTCCTCGGGGAGCAGTACTTC.

V gene TRBV12-3 or TRBV12-4 combines with J gene TRBJ2-7; 9 bases agree with TRBD1. This CDR3 spans 13 amino acids. V lost 7 bases to trimming and J lost 4 bases; unmatched junction nucleotides: 5. The CDR3 region has the DNA TGTGCCAGCACCCCGGACAGGGGATACGAGCAGTACTTC. The encoded protein is CASTPDRGYEQYF.

V and J are TRBV5-1 and TRBJ2-3; D gene uncertain. V was trimmed by 6 bases and J by 2 bases, leaving 13 bases between them. The germline CDR1 and CDR2 sequences are SGHRS and YFSETQ. The CDR3 sequence is 14 residues long. The DNA of the CDR3 is TGCGCCAGCACCCCCCGGAAGAACACAGATACGCAGTATTTT. It specifies CASTPRKNTDTQYF.

The chain carries TRBV20-1 and TRBJ2-4; a possible D gene is TRBD2 (6 bases). The CDR3 length is 13 residues. Per germline, CDR1 DFQATT and CDR2 SNEGSKA (reference sequence). V lost 4 bases and J lost 3, with 10 bases in between. Written as DNA, the CDR3 is TGCAGTGCTAAGGACTATTTCAAAAACATTCAGTACTTC. It is translated as CSAKDYFKNIQYF.

This chain links TRBV4-3 with TRBJ2-7; unclear D gene. Germline values: CDR1 LGHNA, CDR2 YSLEER. The V gene lost 0 bases and the J gene lost 1 base, with 7 bases spanning the gap. The CDR3 spans 14 residues. CDR3 sequence: CASSQDQGSYEQYF. The CDR3 DNA follows: TGCGCCAGCAGCCAAGATCAAGGATCCTACGAGCAGTACTTC.

This sequence joins TRBV3-1 and TRBJ2-2; no definite D call. This CDR3 spans 12 amino acids. Germline CDR1 reads LGHDT; CDR2 reads YNNKEL (reference sequence). Trimming cost V 1 base and J 6 bases, with 3 bases left between them. The CDR3 spells CASSQVPGELFF. For the CDR3, the DNA is TGTGCCAGCAGCCAAGTCCCCGGGGAGCTGTTTTTT.

The chain has TRBV19 and TRBJ1-2; the D gene is possibly TRBD1 (6 bases). Trimming pared 7 bases from V and 0 bases from J, leaving 18 bases between. CDR3 size: 16 residues. Germline loops: CDR1 LNHDA, CDR2 SQIVND (reference sequence). DNA for the CDR3: TGTGCCAGTATAGGGGACCGGGACACACCTAACTATGGCTACACCTTC. This translates into CASIGDRDTPNYGYTF. The full variable domain, in which reference TRBV19 and TRBJ1-2 provide the parts outside the CDR3, is DGGITQSPKYLFRKEGQNVTLSCEQNLNHDAMYWYRQDPGQGLRLIYYSQIVNDFQKGDIAEGYSVSREKKESFPLTVTSAQKNPTAFYLCASIGDRDTPNYGYTFGSGTRLTVV.

This rearrangement joins TRBV5-6 to TRBJ1-6; D gene unclear. CDR1 and CDR2 from the germline V gene are SGHDT and YYEEEE. V dropped 2 bases and J dropped 9 bases, with 15 bases sitting between them. This CDR3 contains 15 residues. CDR3 sequence: CASSLNKAVTSPLHF. DNA of the CDR3: TGTGCCAGCAGCTTAAACAAAGCAGTTACTTCACCCCTCCACTTT.

This chain uses TRBV30 with TRBJ2-2; 10 nucleotides align to TRBD2. Looked up from germline, CDR1 is GTSNPN and CDR2 is SVGIG (reference sequence). There are 15 residues in the CDR3. Trimming cost V 2 bases and J 5 bases; bases outside gene matches: 5. The CDR3 DNA is TGTGCCTGGAGTCCCCGACTAGCGGGTACCGGGGAGCTGTTTTTT. Translating it yields CAWSPRLAGTGELFF.

This sequence joins TRBV18 and TRBJ2-7; 9 bases fit TRBD1. This CDR3 comprises 16 residues. The germline V gene encodes CDR1 KGHSH and CDR2 LQKENI. With V trimmed by 2 bases and J by 6 bases, 11 bases remained unmatched. CDR3 loop: CASSPEWTGASGEQYF. DNA of the CDR3: TGTGCCAGCTCACCAGAGTGGACAGGGGCAAGTGGCGAGCAGTACTTC.

This rearrangement joins TRBV2 to TRBJ1-1; no clear D gene. The CDR3 extends over 14 amino acids. Germline CDR1 SNHLY, CDR2 FYNNEI. Trimming stripped 3 bases from V and 1 base from J, with 9 bases between. The chain's CDR3 is CASSDDGRNTEAFF. The CDR3 DNA reads TGTGCCAGCAGTGACGACGGGAGGAACACTGAAGCTTTCTTT.

The count of this clonotype is one. V gene TRBV30 combines with J gene TRBJ1-5; no definite D call. From germline, CDR1 is GTSNPN and CDR2 SVGIG (reference sequence). Trimming removed 2 bases from V and 1 base from J, with 6 bases in between. The CDR3 totals 13 residues. The CDR3 sequence is CAWSPRSNQPQHF. Here the CDR3 DNA reads TGTGCCTGGAGTCCCAGAAGCAATCAGCCCCAGCATTTT. Full variable domain (rest looked up from reference TRBV30 and TRBJ1-5): SQTIHQWPATLVQPVGSPLSLECTVEGTSNPNLYWYRQAAGRGLQLLFYSVGIGQISSEVPQNLSASRPQDRQFILSSKKLLLSDSGFYLCAWSPRSNQPQHFGDGTRLSIL.

V is TRBV7-2 and J is TRBJ1-5, with a possible D match to TRBD1 (6 bases). In germline, CDR1 is SGHTA, CDR2 FQGNSA. The CDR3 runs 15 residues. V shed 0 bases and J shed 8 bases, with 14 bases lying between them. The chain's CDR3 is CASSLAGQGWEPQHF. Written as DNA, the CDR3 is TGTGCCAGCAGCTTAGCGGGGCAGGGGTGGGAGCCCCAGCATTTT.

This chain joins TRBV2 and TRBJ2-1; TRBD1 aligns across 9 bases. Looked up from germline, CDR1 is SNHLY and CDR2 is FYNNEI. This CDR3 has 14 residues. The V gene end was trimmed by 1 base and the J gene end by 11 bases; junction bases not matched to a gene: 6. The CDR3, as DNA: TGTGCCAGCAGTGAAGTACAGGGGGCAAATAAGCAGTTCTTC. This codes for CASSEVQGANKQFF.

The chain employs TRBV10-1 and TRBJ2-7; D possibly corresponds to TRBD2 (6 bases). CDR3 length: 14 amino acids. V lost 7 bases to trimming and J lost 5 bases, with 18 bases between them. Germline lookup yields CDR1 WNHNN and CDR2 SYGVQD (reference sequence). The CDR3 DNA sequence: TGCGCCAGCAATCTAGGAGGGCTTGCCGACGAGCAGTACTTC. The encoded protein is CASNLGGLADEQYF.

The V and J genes are TRBV10-3 and TRBJ2-7; tentatively, D is TRBD1 (6 bases). The CDR3 is 14 amino acids. Per the germline V gene, CDR1 is ENHRY and CDR2 is SYGVKD. The V gene lost 7 bases and the J gene lost 7 bases, with 20 bases spanning the gap. CDR3 in DNA: TGTGCCATCAACCCCAATGAGGGGGACCGGGAGCAGTACTTC. Its translation is CAINPNEGDREQYF.

A single count supports this clonotype. One end of the junction fails to match germline, which may point to a read error. The V call is TRBV5-1, the J call TRBJ2-2; D ambiguous. This CDR3 is built from 13 residues. CDR1 and CDR2 (germline): SGHRS, YFSETQ. CDR3 DNA sequence: TGCGCCAGCAGATTGGAACTGACCGGGGAGCTGTTTTTT. This translates into CASRLELTGELFF.

On this clonotype itself: A junction boundary mismatches the germline segment, possibly from a read error. V is TRBV12-3 or TRBV12-4 and J is TRBJ2-2; 11 bases fit TRBD2. The CDR3 sequence is 14 residues long. The CDR3 loop reads CASSLAGGPRELFF. The CDR3 DNA reads TGTGCCAGCAGTCTAGCGGGGGGACCTAGGGAGCTGTTTTTT.

The chain employs TRBV6-6 and TRBJ1-1; D might be TRBD1 (5 bases). Germline CDR1 reads MNHNY; CDR2 reads SVGAGI (reference sequence). The CDR3 spans 15 residues. The V end lost 11 bases, the J end lost 0 bases, and 19 bases lay between the germline ends. CDR3 sequence: CASRGGAGMNTEAFF. The CDR3 nucleotides read TGTGCCTCCCGGGGAGGGGCAGGGATGAACACTGAAGCTTTCTTT.

The J gene is TRBJ1-5, the V gene TRBV6-1, with 11 bases identical to TRBD1. Per germline, CDR1 MNHNS and CDR2 SASEGT. The CDR3 covers 18 residues. V trimming: 6 bases; J trimming: 0 bases; junction bases outside the gene matches: 10. The CDR3 bases are TGTGCCAGCAGAAGGACAGGGGGCTTATCATATAGCAATCAGCCCCAGCATTTT. As protein: CASRRTGGLSYSNQPQHF.

V is TRBV30 and J is TRBJ2-6; no definite D call. The V end was cut by 0 bases, the J end by 1 base, with 7 bases between. CDR1 and CDR2 from the germline V gene are GTSNPN and SVGIG (reference sequence). The CDR3 spans 15 residues. The CDR3: CAWSVRSSGANVLTF. CDR3 coding DNA: TGTGCCTGGAGTGTACGGTCTTCTGGGGCCAACGTCCTGACTTTC.

This clonotype is a singleton in its sample. The gene calls are TRBV29-1 and TRBJ1-1; 9 bases align to TRBD1. The CDR3 extends over 13 amino acids. Unmatched junction bases numbered 6, after V lost 6 bases and J lost 4 bases. Looked up from germline, CDR1 is SQVTM and CDR2 is ANQGSEA. CDR3 loop: CSVATGGGTEAFF. CDR3 nucleotides: TGCAGCGTCGCCACAGGGGGCGGCACTGAAGCTTTCTTT.

This clonotype was seen once. J is TRBJ2-1 and V is TRBV29-1, with TRBD1 matching 10 bases. This CDR3 comprises 13 residues. The J segment lost 6 bases and the V segment lost 7 bases, leaving 6 bases of the junction unmatched. In germline, CDR1 is SQVTM, CDR2 ANQGSEA. The CDR3 reads CSGTRDRGNEQFF. In nucleotides, the CDR3 is TGCAGCGGTACCCGGGACAGGGGCAATGAGCAGTTCTTC.

The chain has TRBV7-2 and TRBJ1-1, with D unclear. Trimming stripped 3 bases from V and 4 bases from J, with 12 bases between. The CDR3 sequence is 14 residues long. Looked up from germline, CDR1 is SGHTA and CDR2 is FQGNSA. The CDR3 here is CASSLKPMGTEAFF. CDR3 in DNA: TGTGCCAGCAGCTTGAAGCCGATGGGCACTGAAGCTTTCTTT.